The source of this T cell receptor (beta chain) is a study of blood T cell repertoires in COVID-19. Study information: Donors in the United States, Italy and Spain gave samples during acute or convalescent COVID-19. The cDNA or gDNA used as material had been derived from T cells, B-cell-depleted T cells, or PBMCs.

Germline values: CDR1 LGHDT, CDR2 YNNKEL (reference sequence). J lost 0 bases, V lost 2 bases, and 7 bases had no gene match. The CDR3 totals 17 residues. Per the study methods: The authors estimated nucleated cell counts from reference gene primer amplification. Profiled with immunoSEQ multiplex PCR; TCRdb holds only in-frame clones, not every one. V, J and clone size derive from that table, while D and trimming were established from the DNA sequence. Counted here are about 24,000 clones, 87% occurring once; the ten biggest clones make up roughly 25%. Sequenced: peripheral blood. The receptor was isolated from a human donor with active COVID-19. The donor label of this sample is uncertain. The rearrangement uses TRBV3-1 (or the pseudogene TRBV3-2) and TRBJ2-1; TRBD2 agrees at 7 bases. CDR3 protein: CASSQNGGGSSYNEQFF. The CDR3 DNA reads TGTGCCAGCAGCCAAAATGGGGGGGGGAGCTCCTACAATGAGCAGTTCTTC.